This TCR beta chain derives from a study of patients and donors after allogeneic stem cell transplantation (dated by TCRdb to the early 2020s). Libraries were built with RT-PCR. The sequencing machine was a NextSeq 550. TCRdb handled the public reads itself, with Q25 trimming in fastp and clone calling in MiXCR, and kept productive beta chains. Identical CDR3 protein sequences are pooled into one entry, listed with their most common genes and DNA. The sample has about a million distinct CDR3 sequences on record, roughly 18% of them singletons. The top ten clones comprise around 6% of the sample. About this clonotype: Its antigen has not been determined. Per-base qualities were not stored, and no clone one base away is much larger.

The germline V gene specifies SGHTA as CDR1 and FQGNSA as CDR2. Spanning cysteine to phenylalanine, the CDR3 consists of 14 amino acids. Of the read, only the CDR3 DNA is kept; its 42 bases are in frame from base 1. V and J lose 1 base and 6 bases, and a span of 12 bases separates them. The chain uses TRBV7-2 and TRBJ1-1, with no confidently assigned D gene. Sequenced input: blood, either unsorted or a sorted T cell fraction (not recorded which). The source of this sequence is a human donor who was either an allogeneic HSCT recipient or a stem cell or donor lymphocyte infusion donor (not recorded which). It is not recorded whose cells these are; they may come from a transplant donor. The CDR3: CASSLGGFSPEAFF. The bases are TGTGCCAGCAGCTTAGGAGGGTTTTCTCCTGAAGCTTTCTTT.